These T cell receptor beta chains were read from a single sample in a study of cytomegalovirus exposure and HLA in healthy donors. Only in-frame clones appear in the TCRdb table, and some are missing; sequencing was by immunoSEQ multiplex PCR. Of roughly 90,000 clones detected, roughly 84% appear once; the ten largest clones hold 2% to 2.5%. Sequences were obtained from PBMCs. The receptors originated from a man aged 18 to 30 in good health and CMV-seronegative. CDR3s include the opening cysteine and the closing phenylalanine or tryptophan. Fields, in order: V gene, CDR3 length, clone size, D gene, J gene, CDR3 DNA, CDR3 protein. The D gene is left open where the match is weak. Expanded clones are given a class, and other clones once, few, many or no size at all.

TRBV19	14	-	TRBD2	TRBJ2-1	TGTGCCAGTAGTCCTAGCGGTTCCTACAATGAGCAGTTCTTC	CASSPSGSYNEQFF
TRBV18	11	-	-	TRBJ1-3	TGTGCCAGCTCACGGGGAGACACCATATATTTT	CASSRGDTIYF
TRBV7-9	14	-	-	TRBJ2-1	TGTGCCAGCAGCCTCAATCAGGAGGGCGATGAGCAGTTCTTC	CASSLNQEGDEQFF
TRBV7-2	15	-	-	TRBJ1-4	TGTGCCAGCAGCCCCAACAGGTCTCCTAATGAAAAACTGTTTTTT	CASSPNRSPNEKLFF
TRBV2	13	-	-	TRBJ1-1	TGTGCCAGCAGTGAGGCGGGCCGTCCGGAAGCTTTCTTT	CASSEAGRPEAFF
TRBV19	15	-	TRBD1	TRBJ1-2	TGTGCCAGTAGTATAGCCCAACAGGGGAACTATGGCTACACCTTC	CASSIAQQGNYGYTF
TRBV30	13	-	-	TRBJ1-1	TGTGCCTGGAGAACAGGCCCTAACACTGAAGCTTTCTTT	CAWRTGPNTEAFF
TRBV4-1	16	few	TRBD1	TRBJ1-6	TGCGCCAGCAGCTCTTCTGGGACAGGGGTTAATTCACCCCTCCACTTT	CASSSSGTGVNSPLHF
TRBV5-6	16	-	-	TRBJ2-3	TGTGCCAGCACGTCATTCAGGGGGGCGACGCCAGATACGCAGTATTTT	CASTSFRGATPDTQYF
TRBV4-3	17	-	-	TRBJ2-6	TGCGCCAGCAGCCACTCCAGGGGCATCGCTGGGGCCAACGTCCTGACTTTC	CASSHSRGIAGANVLTF
TRBV4-3	15	-	-	TRBJ1-1	TGCGCCAGCAGCCAAAGCCGCGGGGGGGACACTGAAGCTTTCTTT	CASSQSRGGDTEAFF
TRBV7-9	11	-	-	TRBJ1-1	TGTGCCAGCACCCGTTCTGCTGAAGCTTTCTTT	CASTRSAEAFF
TRBV9	14	-	-	TRBJ1-3	TGTGCCAGCAGCGTAGGGGGCGCCGGAAACACCATATATTTT	CASSVGGAGNTIYF
TRBV7-7	17	-	TRBD2	TRBJ2-5	TGTGCTAGCAGCTTAAGACTAGCGGGAGGGCGAGGAGAGACCCAGTACTTC	CASSLRLAGGRGETQYF
TRBV6-5	15	-	-	TRBJ1-1	TGTGCCAGCAGGACGGGATGGGGAGGTGGGACTGAAGCTTTCTTT	CASRTGWGGGTEAFF
TRBV6-5	15	-	TRBD2	TRBJ2-7	TGTGCCAGCAGTTACTCGGGCGGGAGCCCTCGCGAGCAGTACTTC	CASSYSGGSPREQYF
TRBV5-4	15	-	TRBD1	TRBJ2-7	TGTGCCAGCAGCTTGGCGAAGGGACAGTCCTACGAGCAGTACTTC	CASSLAKGQSYEQYF
TRBV5-1	15	-	-	TRBJ1-1	TGCGCCAGCAGCGAGGACGGCAGGCGGGGCACTGAAGCTTTCTTT	CASSEDGRRGTEAFF
TRBV6-6	14	once	-	TRBJ1-2	TGTGCCAGCAACCCCGGCAGGACTAACTATGGCTACACCTTC	CASNPGRTNYGYTF
TRBV27	16	-	-	TRBJ2-5	TGTGCCAGCAGTTTATACCTGGGTGGGCTTAGGGAGACCCAGTACTTC	CASSLYLGGLRETQYF
TRBV4-1	16	-	-	TRBJ2-1	TGCGCCAGCAGCCAAGATTTTGGCGGGACCGGAACGGAGCAGTTCTTC	CASSQDFGGTGTEQFF
TRBV4-3	12	few	-	TRBJ1-1	TGCGCCAGCAGCCGCGGGAGGGAGCAAGCTTTCTTT	CASSRGREQAFF